Following are 26 T cell receptor beta chains from one sample sequenced in a study of T cells after yellow fever vaccination. TCRdb passed the 5' RACE reads through MiXCR, listing each CDR3 protein once. The sample has 85,000 to 100,000 distinct CDR3 sequences; roughly 6% are singletons. The input for sequencing was CD8+ T cells sorted from PBMCs, taken 10 days after the yellow fever booster vaccination. These receptors were obtained from a man younger than 35 who received the YFV17D yellow fever vaccine.

Regarding this clonotype: At one end, the junction sequence differs from germline, possibly due to a read error. CDR3 in amino acids: CASSFSDRGLLF. The CDR3 DNA follows: TGTGCCAGCAGCTTTTCGGACAGAGGCCTACTTTTC. The chain is built from TRBV12-3 or TRBV12-4 and TRBJ2-6, with a possible D match to TRBD1 (6 bases). The CDR3 is 12 residues long.

There are a few counts of this clonotype. The chain is built from TRBV12-3 or TRBV12-4 and TRBJ1-1, with TRBD1 matching over 7 bases. This CDR3 region has 12 residues. V lost 8 bases and J lost 4; bases outside the gene matches: 4. CDR3 DNA sequence: TGTGCCAGCGGAACAGGGGTCACTGAAGCTTTCTTT. This gives the protein CASGTGVTEAFF.

This clonotype was counted a few times. This chain uses TRBV2 with TRBJ2-5; D is possibly TRBD1 (6 bases). CDR3 length: 13 residues. V was trimmed by 9 bases and J by 2 bases, leaving 13 bases between them. Germline values: CDR1 SNHLY, CDR2 FYNNEI. The CDR3 loop reads CASSRGEQETQYF. CDR3 nucleotide sequence: TGTGCCAGTAGCAGGGGCGAACAAGAGACCCAGTACTTC. Drawing the rest from reference TRBV2 and TRBJ2-5, the complete variable domain is EPEVTQTPSHQVTQMGQEVILRCVPISNHLYFYWYRQILGQKVEFLVSFYNNEISEKSEIFDDQFSVERPDGSNFTLKIRSTKLEDSAMYFCASSRGEQETQYFGPGTRLLVL.

J is TRBJ2-7 and V is TRBV6-2 or TRBV6-3; 10 bases are a match to TRBD1. This CDR3 is 15 amino acids long. CDR1 is MNHEY and CDR2 is SVGEGT in the germline V gene. V was clipped by 6 bases and J by 1 base; unmatched bases: 6. The CDR3 spells CASRTRDRGSYEQYV. CDR3 nucleotide sequence: TGTGCCAGCAGGACACGGGACAGGGGATCCTACGAGCAGTACGTC.

This clonotype was seen more than once but under ten times. The chain employs TRBV7-9 and TRBJ2-3; TRBD2 is a possible D gene (6 bases). The CDR3 spans 16 residues. V lost 5 bases and J 2 bases, leaving 17 bases between the germline ends. Germline values: CDR1 SEHNR, CDR2 FQNEAQ (reference sequence). The CDR3 DNA sequence: TGTGCCAGCAGCCCCCGGGCGGGGTACTTCACAGATACGCAGTATTTT. Amino acid sequence: CASSPRAGYFTDTQYF.

This clonotype was seen only a few times. This chain joins TRBV6-5 and TRBJ2-4; weak D call: TRBD1 (5 bases). The ends were cut back, 3 bases at V and 2 bases at J, with 11 bases in the middle. The V gene's germline CDR1 is MNHEY and CDR2 SVGAGI. The CDR3 length is 15 residues. The CDR3 protein is CASSYQGTSKNIQYF. The CDR3, as DNA: TGTGCCAGCAGTTATCAGGGAACCTCCAAAAACATTCAGTACTTC.

This clonotype was seen once. The chain uses TRBV7-3 and TRBJ2-3; TRBD2 agrees at 9 bases. CDR3 length equals 15 residues. Germline V lookup: CDR1 SGHTA, CDR2 FQGTGA. The junction had 7 bases not matched to a gene; V was cut back by 5 bases and J by 4 bases. The CDR3 DNA reads as TGTGCCAGCAGCCAAGCGGGGGGCGGAGCAGATACGCAGTATTTT. It codes for CASSQAGGGADTQYF.

This clonotype has a count of ten or more. V is TRBV20-1 and J is TRBJ2-7, with 8 nucleotides matching TRBD1. J was trimmed by 3 bases and V by 2 bases; bases with no gene match: 6. The CDR3 has 14 residues. The germline V gene has CDR1 DFQATT and CDR2 SNEGSKA (reference sequence). In DNA, the CDR3 is TGCAGTGCTAGACCACCGGACAGGGACTACGAGCAGTACGTC. Its translation: CSARPPDRDYEQYV.

This clonotype came up many times. The rearrangement links TRBV20-1 to TRBJ2-3, with TRBD1 identical over 8 bases. CDR1 and CDR2 from the germline V gene are DFQATT and SNEGSKA (reference sequence). The CDR3 runs to 15 residues. V was clipped by 8 bases and J by 0 bases; unmatched bases: 10. The CDR3 here is CSRQGKTASTDTQYF. CDR3 coding DNA: TGCAGTAGACAGGGGAAGACAGCTAGCACAGATACGCAGTATTTT.

This clonotype was observed at least ten times. The chain links TRBV29-1 to TRBJ2-4; tentative D call: TRBD2 (6 bases). Germline values: CDR1 SQVTM, CDR2 ANQGSEA. The CDR3 covers 13 residues. The V end lost 5 bases, the J end lost 8 bases, and 16 bases lay between the germline ends. CDR3 sequence reads: CSVIGNGEDIQYF. CDR3 nucleotide sequence: TGCAGCGTTATAGGAAACGGGGAGGACATTCAGTACTTC.

This clonotype was seen a few times. V and J are TRBV7-2 and TRBJ2-1; TRBD2 matches at 10 bases. From germline, CDR1 is SGHTA and CDR2 FQGNSA. This CDR3 spans 14 amino acids. V gave up 2 bases and J gave up 9 bases; unmatched junction bases: 4. The CDR3 nucleotides are TGTGCCAGCAGCTTATTACTAGCGGGGACTGAGCAGTTCTTC. Encoded protein: CASSLLLAGTEQFF. Supplemented by reference TRBV7-2 and TRBJ2-1, the full variable domain reads GAGVSQSPSNKVTEKGKDVELRCDPISGHTALYWYRQSLGQGLEFLIYFQGNSAPDKSGLPSDRFSAERTGGSVSTLTIQRTQQEDSAVYLCASSLLLAGTEQFFGPGTRLTVL.

The V gene is TRBV12-3 or TRBV12-4, the J gene TRBJ2-3, with D perhaps being TRBD1 or TRBD2 (5 bases each). The germline V and J ends were trimmed by 6 bases and 1 base, with 5 bases remaining between them. The CDR3 runs 12 residues. CDR3 in DNA: TGTGCCAGCAGGGGGGGCACAGATACGCAGTATTTT. Translated, it gives CASRGGTDTQYF.

In this sample, this clonotype turned up a few times. The genes are TRBV28 and TRBJ2-3, with TRBD2 matching over 15 bases. From germline, CDR1 is MDHEN and CDR2 SYDVKM. The CDR3 totals 19 residues. V shed 4 bases, J shed 2 bases, and the junction held 10 bases outside the gene matches. Here the CDR3 reads CASSWDPGLAGGNTDTQYF. For the CDR3, the DNA is TGTGCCAGCAGTTGGGACCCGGGACTAGCGGGGGGAAACACAGATACGCAGTATTTT.

This chain uses TRBV5-1 with TRBJ1-2, with unresolved D. The CDR3 runs to 14 residues. CDR1 SGHRS and CDR2 YFSETQ come from the germline V gene. Trimming pared 0 bases from V and 2 bases from J, leaving 8 bases between. Here the CDR3 DNA reads TGCGCCAGCAGCTTGGAGGTTCCGAACTATGGCTACACCTTC. Its translation: CASSLEVPNYGYTF.

Comment on this clonotype: A much larger clone lies a single base off, so this may be a read error. This sequence joins TRBV4-1 and TRBJ2-3; D is uncertain. From germline, CDR1 is MGHRA and CDR2 YSYEKL. This CDR3 contains 13 residues. DNA of the CDR3: TGCGCCAGCATCCAAGAAGCGACAGATACGCAGTATTTT. It encodes CASIQEATDTQYF.

This clonotype has only a few counts. The V and J genes are TRBV30 and TRBJ2-4; weak D call: TRBD2 (5 bases). The CDR3 totals 16 residues. From germline, CDR1 is GTSNPN and CDR2 SVGIG (reference sequence). The germline V and J ends were trimmed by 7 bases and 0 bases, with 19 bases remaining between them. In DNA form, the CDR3 reads TGTGCCTATGTGGGCCAGGTCGGGGTAGCCAAAAACATTCAGTACTTC. Its translation is CAYVGQVGVAKNIQYF.

This clonotype was counted between two and nine times. V and J are TRBV6-1 and TRBJ2-7; D might be TRBD2 (5 bases). This CDR3 contains 13 residues. V was cut by 3 bases and J by 3 bases, with 9 bases left in between. Germline CDR1 and CDR2: MNHNS and SASEGT. The CDR3 sequence is CASSETRDYEQYV. The CDR3 DNA reads as TGTGCCAGCAGTGAGACCCGGGACTACGAGCAGTACGTC.

This clonotype was counted between two and nine times. A junction end diverges from the germline sequence, so it may reflect a read error. The rearrangement links TRBV5-1 to TRBJ2-1; D unresolved. CDR1 SGHRS and CDR2 YFSETQ come from the germline V gene. The CDR3 contains 13 residues. The CDR3 loop is CASSLDSFNEQFF. In DNA form, the CDR3 reads TGCGCCAGCAGCCTCGACTCCTTCAATGAGCAGTTCTTC.

Only a few counts were recorded for this clonotype. CDR3: CASSVWENTGELFF. The CDR3 DNA reads as TGTGCCAGCAGCGTTTGGGAGAACACCGGGGAGCTGTTTTTT. The chain recombines TRBV7-9 with TRBJ2-2; no clear D gene. CDR1 and CDR2 from the germline V gene are SEHNR and FQNEAQ (reference sequence). The germline V and J ends were trimmed by 5 bases and 1 base, with 8 bases remaining between them. CDR3 length: 14 amino acids.

V usage is TRBV7-2 and J usage is TRBJ2-3, with D possibly being TRBD2 (6 bases). Germline CDR1 reads SGHTA; CDR2 reads FQGNSA. The V end was cut by 5 bases, the J end by 1 base, with 13 bases between. The CDR3 consists of 15 residues. CDR3 loop: CASSPVERGTDTQYF. CDR3 coding DNA: TGTGCCAGCAGCCCCGTGGAGCGGGGCACAGATACGCAGTATTTT.

This clonotype occurred a few times. The V call is TRBV7-6, the J call TRBJ2-4, with a possible D match to TRBD2 (7 bases). The CDR3 covers 14 residues. Germline CDR1 and CDR2: SGHVS and FNYEAQ. V was pared by 0 bases and J by 8 bases, with 11 bases between. CDR3 nucleotide sequence: TGTGCCAGCAGCTTAGCGGGGGGGCCGGACATTCAGTACTTC. Amino acids: CASSLAGGPDIQYF.

The chain carries TRBV9 and TRBJ1-4, with D hard to call. Germline V CDR1 and CDR2: SGDLS, YYNGEE. Trimming took 0 bases from V and 5 from J, leaving 11 bases between them. The CDR3 length is 15 residues. The CDR3 DNA reads as TGTGCCAGCAGCGTAGAGCGGGCCCCCAATGAAAAACTGTTTTTT. It translates to CASSVERAPNEKLFF.

This clonotype was counted ten times or more. The chain has TRBV12-5 and TRBJ1-4; no firm D call. The CDR3 runs to 14 residues. Trimming pared 8 bases from V and 0 bases from J, leaving 10 bases between. Germline-derived CDR1 and CDR2 are LGHNT and FRNRAP. CDR3: CASRETTTNEKLFF. The CDR3 DNA follows: TGTGCTAGTCGGGAGACTACAACTAATGAAAAACTGTTTTTT. Full variable domain (outside the CDR3, taken from reference TRBV12-5 and TRBJ1-4): DARVTQTPRHKVTEMGQEVTMRCQPILGHNTVFWYRQTMMQGLELLAYFRNRAPLDDSGMPKDRFSAEMPDATLATLKIQPSEPRDSAVYFCASRETTTNEKLFFGSGTQLSVL.

This clonotype was observed a handful of times. The rearrangement uses TRBV9 and TRBJ2-3; D uncertain. The CDR3 is made up of 12 amino acids. V was shortened by 3 bases and J by 2 bases, with 4 bases between the two germline ends. Germline values: CDR1 SGDLS, CDR2 YYNGEE. As DNA, the CDR3 is TGTGCCAGCAGCGGGGTCACAGATACGCAGTATTTT. Translation gives CASSGVTDTQYF.

This chain joins TRBV15 and TRBJ1-5; D not certain. V dropped 1 base and J dropped 3 bases, with 13 bases sitting between them. Germline V gene data show CDR1 as LNHNV and CDR2 as YYDKDF (reference sequence). The length of the CDR3 is 16 residues. This chain's CDR3 is CATSRAFTDNNQPQHF. As DNA, the CDR3 is TGTGCCACCAGCAGAGCCTTTACAGATAACAATCAGCCCCAGCATTTT.

In its sample, this clonotype was seen a few times. This chain uses TRBV5-5 with TRBJ2-1, with D possibly TRBD2 on 6 matching bases. CDR1 SGHKS and CDR2 YYEKEE come from the germline V gene (reference sequence). The CDR3 totals 13 residues. Trimming removed 6 bases from V and 7 bases from J, with 14 bases in between. The CDR3 here is CASTGEDYNEQFF. Written as DNA, the CDR3 is TGTGCCAGCACCGGGGAGGACTATAATGAGCAGTTCTTC. Variable domain in full (rest from reference TRBV5-5 and TRBJ2-1): DAGVTQSPTHLIKTRGQQVTLRCSPISGHKSVSWYQQVLGQGPQFIFQYYEKEERGRGNFPDRFSARQFPNYSSELNVNALLLGDSALYLCASTGEDYNEQFFGPGTRLTVL.